The 7 T cell receptor beta chains below all came from one sample that was sequenced in a study of blood T cell repertoires in COVID-19. Clones were sequenced by immunoSEQ multiplex PCR, and TCRdb holds only the in-frame ones, with some missing. The sample lists more than 150,000 clones; 90% to 95% were seen once. The specimen sequenced was peripheral blood. The receptors derive from a man aged 45-65 years with acute or convalescent COVID-19.

The rearrangement uses TRBV4-3 and TRBJ2-6, with a possible D match to TRBD1 (5 bases). The V end lost 4 bases, the J end lost 1 base, and 20 bases lay between the germline ends. The CDR3 is made up of 19 amino acids. CDR1 is LGHNA and CDR2 is YSLEER in the germline V gene. The CDR3 spells CASSLYFGQGSSGANVLTF. Written as DNA, the CDR3 is TGCGCCAGCAGCCTCTATTTCGGGCAGGGATCATCTGGGGCCAACGTCCTGACTTTC.

Concerning this clone itself: Other nucleotide sequences in the sample specify the same CDR3. The chain employs TRBV6-6 and TRBJ1-2, with 9 positions matching TRBD1. The germline V gene has CDR1 MNHNY and CDR2 SVGAGI (reference sequence). With 2 bases clipped from V and 2 bases from J, the junction kept 3 bases outside the gene matches. The CDR3 is made up of 15 amino acids. CDR3 DNA sequence: TGTGCCAGCAGTTACGACAGGGGGATCAACTATGGCTACACCTTC. Amino acids: CASSYDRGINYGYTF.

The genes are TRBV27 and TRBJ1-2; D gene uncertain. Germline lookup yields CDR1 MNHEY and CDR2 SMNVEV (reference sequence). The CDR3 extends over 15 amino acids. Trimming took 5 bases from V and 2 from J, leaving 15 bases between them. CDR3 amino acids: CASSPRAFRNYGYTF. The CDR3 DNA reads as TGTGCCAGCAGTCCGCGGGCGTTCCGAAACTATGGCTACACCTTC.

The chain has TRBV7-2 and TRBJ2-1, with D perhaps TRBD2 (5 bases). This CDR3 spans 14 amino acids. Trimming removed 5 bases at V and 4 bases at J, with 12 bases between. Germline CDR1 reads SGHTA; CDR2 reads FQGNSA. CDR3 region: CASSPAALYNEQFF. The CDR3, as DNA: TGTGCCAGCAGCCCAGCGGCGTTATACAATGAGCAGTTCTTC.

This clone is a singleton in its sample. V gene TRBV12-3 or TRBV12-4 combines with J gene TRBJ1-1; D not certain. Trimming took off 1 base at V and 7 bases at J, with 7 bases between the two ends. The CDR3 is 12 amino acids. In DNA, the CDR3 is TGTGCCAGCAGTTTAGGGGGAGTTGAAGCTTTCTTT. It translates to CASSLGGVEAFF.

The chain recombines TRBV19 with TRBJ1-3; D is possibly TRBD1 (6 bases). Germline values: CDR1 LNHDA, CDR2 SQIVND (reference sequence). This CDR3 is 16 amino acids long. V was cut by 7 bases and J by 2 bases, with 18 bases left in between. The CDR3 bases are TGTGCCAGTACCCCTCGGGGGGGGGCTCCTGGAAACACCATATATTTT. Its translation: CASTPRGGAPGNTIYF. The full variable domain, completed using reference TRBV19 and TRBJ1-3, is DGGITQSPKYLFRKEGQNVTLSCEQNLNHDAMYWYRQDPGQGLRLIYYSQIVNDFQKGDIAEGYSVSREKKESFPLTVTSAQKNPTAFYLCASTPRGGAPGNTIYFGEGSWLTVV.

This chain links TRBV3-1 (or the pseudogene TRBV3-2) with TRBJ2-6; 11 bases match TRBD2. Germline V gene lookup returns CDR1 LGHDT and CDR2 YNNKEL (reference sequence). This CDR3 contains 17 residues. The V gene end was trimmed by 5 bases and the J gene end by 3 bases; junction bases not matched to a gene: 6. CDR3 nucleotide sequence: TGTGCCAGCAGCACTGCTAGCGGGAGGTTTGGGGCCAACGTCCTGACTTTC. Translated: CASSTASGRFGANVLTF.